What follows are 29 T cell receptor beta chains derived from one specimen sequenced in a study of siplizumab effects on memory and regulatory T cells. Some clones are missing from TCRdb's copy, which holds only in-frame ones; the method was immunoSEQ multiplex PCR. The top ten hold around 0.32% of the sample, which has 99,000 or so clones, 85% to 95% seen once. Sequenced sample: CD4+ T cells sorted from blood. The origin of the receptors is a human donor in good health.

The V and J genes are TRBV6-6 and TRBJ1-1; D uncertain. Per the germline V gene, CDR1 is MNHNY and CDR2 is SVGAGI (reference sequence). The V end lost 6 bases, the J end lost 1 base, and 12 bases lay between the germline ends. The CDR3 contains 14 residues. CDR3 amino acids: CASSQSRSNTEAFF. CDR3 nucleotides: TGTGCCAGCAGCCAATCGAGATCGAACACTGAAGCTTTCTTT.

The chain combines TRBV7-9 with TRBJ2-2; D gene ambiguous. Trimming removed 4 bases at V and 7 bases at J, with 16 bases between. Germline V gene data show CDR1 as SEHNR and CDR2 as FQNEAQ (reference sequence). CDR3 size: 15 residues. CDR3 in amino acids: CASSSSGNSGGELFF. The CDR3 bases are TGTGCCAGCAGCTCATCCGGAAACAGTGGCGGGGAGCTGTTTTTT.

V gene TRBV5-1 combines with J gene TRBJ1-1, with D unresolved. V lost 5 bases and J 0 bases, leaving 8 bases between the germline ends. CDR1 and CDR2 from the germline V gene are SGHRS and YFSETQ. The CDR3 is made up of 13 amino acids. CDR3 sequence: CASSGNLNTEAFF. Written as DNA, the CDR3 is TGCGCCAGCAGTGGAAACCTGAACACTGAAGCTTTCTTT.

The chain employs TRBV5-1 and TRBJ2-7; TRBD1 aligns across 9 bases. CDR3 length: 13 amino acids. The V and J ends lost 3 bases and 6 bases, in that order; junction bases with no gene match: 4. Looked up from germline, CDR1 is SGHRS and CDR2 is YFSETQ. The CDR3 DNA is TGCGCCAGCAGCTACGGGGACAGGGCCGAGCAGTACTTC. It translates to CASSYGDRAEQYF.

The chain combines TRBV30 with TRBJ1-1, with D hard to call. V lost 1 base, J lost 1 base, and 10 bases lay in between. Per the germline V gene, CDR1 is GTSNPN and CDR2 is SVGIG (reference sequence). The CDR3 length is 14 residues. The CDR3: CAWSGLRRNTEAFF. CDR3 coding DNA: TGTGCCTGGAGTGGTCTAAGGAGGAACACTGAAGCTTTCTTT.

Worth noting for this clone: This CDR3 is missing its conserved last phenylalanine or tryptophan, likely due to a read error. Because the CDR3's place on the DNA is in doubt, the DNA is left out and the CDR3 is given as listed by TCRdb. The genes are TRBV21-1 and TRBJ1-1. TRBV21-1 is given as a pseudogene. 11 amino acids form the CDR3, both terminal residues included. The CDR3: CASSRQRGPRP.

The V and J genes are TRBV5-1 and TRBJ1-6, with D perhaps matching TRBD1 (5 bases). The CDR3 totals 14 residues. The germline gives CDR1 SGHRS, CDR2 YFSETQ. The V and J ends lost 4 bases and 9 bases respectively, with 14 bases between them. The CDR3 here is CASSPLGATSPLHF. The CDR3, as DNA: TGCGCCAGCAGCCCCCTCGGGGCTACTTCACCCCTCCACTTT.

This clone was seen just once. The chain combines TRBV10-3 with TRBJ2-5; D is possibly TRBD1 (6 bases). The CDR3 covers 13 residues. Per germline, CDR1 ENHRY and CDR2 SYGVKD. V lost 0 bases, J lost 4 bases, and 6 bases lay in between. The CDR3 region is CAISESRGETQYF. CDR3 in DNA: TGTGCCATCAGTGAGTCCAGGGGAGAGACCCAGTACTTC.

V and J are TRBV18 and TRBJ2-2; D gene uncertain. Germline CDR1 and CDR2: KGHSH and LQKENI. V gave up 2 bases and J gave up 6 bases, with 7 bases separating them. This CDR3 spans 13 amino acids. The CDR3 DNA follows: TGTGCCAGCTCACCAACCCGCCCCGGGGAGCTGTTTTTT. Encoded protein: CASSPTRPGELFF.

The V call is TRBV5-1, the J call TRBJ1-3, with unresolved D. Germline V lookup: CDR1 SGHRS, CDR2 YFSETQ. The CDR3 covers 13 residues. V was trimmed by 5 bases and J by 2 bases, leaving 8 bases between them. DNA of the CDR3: TGCGCCAGCAGGGTAGAGCCTGGAAACACCATATATTTT. It encodes CASRVEPGNTIYF.

The V gene is TRBV2, the J gene TRBJ1-6, with TRBD1 identical over 9 bases. The germline V gene has CDR1 SNHLY and CDR2 FYNNEI. The CDR3 sequence is 15 residues long. J was trimmed by 7 bases and V by 11 bases; bases with no gene match: 12. The CDR3 region is CASDRDRVGNSPLHF. As DNA, the CDR3 is TGTGCCTCCGACCGGGACAGGGTTGGCAATTCACCCCTCCACTTT.

The V gene is TRBV29-1, the J gene TRBJ2-5, with D possibly being TRBD2 (5 bases). Looked up from germline, CDR1 is SQVTM and CDR2 is ANQGSEA. The CDR3 has 13 residues. V was shortened by 7 bases and J by 3 bases, with 15 bases between the two germline ends. In DNA, the CDR3 is TGCAGCGCCGAGGGTCTAGTCGAAGAGACCCAGTACTTC. Protein: CSAEGLVEETQYF.

This clone was seen a single time. CDR3 region: CARSFSILNQPQHF. The CDR3 DNA sequence: TGTGCCAGAAGCTTCAGTATTTTAAATCAGCCCCAGCATTTT. The chain employs TRBV5-3 and TRBJ1-5, with D uncertain. TRBV5-3 is assigned to the ORF class and has an uncertain function. This CDR3 has 14 amino acids. V was trimmed by 2 bases and J by 4 bases, leaving 10 bases between them.

V is TRBV7-9 and J is TRBJ2-5; TRBD2 agrees at 11 bases. The ends lost 1 base at V and 5 bases at J; junction bases unmatched: 6. CDR1 SEHNR and CDR2 FQNEAQ come from the germline V gene (reference sequence). There are 16 residues in the CDR3. The CDR3 DNA is TGTGCCAGCAGCTTAGGTAGCGGGAGGGCCGGGGAGACCCAGTACTTC. Its translation is CASSLGSGRAGETQYF.

This clone was observed once. The rearrangement joins TRBV9 to TRBJ1-2; possible D gene TRBD1, 5 bases. Per germline, CDR1 SGDLS and CDR2 YYNGEE. The CDR3 totals 14 residues. V was cut by 6 bases and J by 4 bases, with 16 bases left in between. In nucleotides, the CDR3 is TGTGCCAGCACTCAGTCCGGGACTCCCTATGGCTACACCTTC. This translates into CASTQSGTPYGYTF.

This chain uses TRBV27 with TRBJ1-2, with D unresolved. V dropped 3 bases and J dropped 4 bases, with 9 bases sitting between them. CDR1 and CDR2 (germline): MNHEY, SMNVEV (reference sequence). The length of the CDR3 is 13 residues. CDR3 nucleotides: TGTGCCAGCAGTTTCCGGGGTTCCTATGGCTACACCTTC. Residues: CASSFRGSYGYTF.

The CDR3 protein is CATEGTSVNEQFF. The CDR3 DNA reads TGTGCCACGGAGGGGACTAGCGTCAATGAGCAGTTCTTC. The chain carries TRBV6-6 and TRBJ2-1, with TRBD2 matching over 10 bases. V lost 10 bases and J lost 6; bases outside the gene matches: 6. The CDR3 has 13 amino acids. The germline V gene has CDR1 MNHNY and CDR2 SVGAGI (reference sequence).

This chain links TRBV10-3 with TRBJ2-2, with TRBD1 identical over 8 bases. CDR1 is ENHRY and CDR2 is SYGVKD in the germline V gene. CDR3 length equals 15 residues. With 7 bases clipped from V and 1 base from J, the junction kept 5 bases outside the gene matches. CDR3 sequence: CAIKMDRVNTGELFF. CDR3 coding DNA: TGTGCCATCAAGATGGACAGGGTGAACACCGGGGAGCTGTTTTTT.

This chain's CDR3 is CASSQGQGTNQPQHF. The CDR3 nucleotides are TGTGCCAGCAGCCAGGGACAGGGGACCAATCAGCCCCAGCATTTT. The chain employs TRBV6-5 and TRBJ1-5; 10 bases align to TRBD1. The V gene's germline CDR1 is MNHEY and CDR2 SVGAGI. V trimming: 6 bases; J trimming: 3 bases; junction bases outside the gene matches: 5. This CDR3 spans 15 amino acids.

The count of this clone is one. The chain couples TRBV2 to TRBJ1-1; a possible D gene is TRBD1 (6 bases). V gave up 3 bases and J gave up 11 bases, with 16 bases separating them. The V gene's germline CDR1 is SNHLY and CDR2 FYNNEI. This CDR3 has 13 residues. CDR3 coding DNA: TGTGCCAGCAGTGAGGCAGGGGATACCTTGGCTTTCTTT. It translates to CASSEAGDTLAFF.

V usage is TRBV15 and J usage is TRBJ2-5; either TRBD1 or TRBD2 may supply D (5 bases each). The closer fit of TRBJ2-7 to the DNA end suggests the J call may be wrong. There are 15 residues in the CDR3. CDR1 is LNHNV and CDR2 is YYDKDF in the germline V gene (reference sequence). CDR3 nucleotides: TGTGCCACCAGCAGAGAGAGGGGTTCTTCCTACGAGCAGTACTTC. Its protein product is CATSRERGSSYEQYF.

This rearrangement joins TRBV7-9 to TRBJ2-5; D may be TRBD1 (5 bases). Looked up from germline, CDR1 is SEHNR and CDR2 is FQNEAQ (reference sequence). The CDR3 runs 18 residues. Trimming pared 4 bases from V and 2 bases from J, leaving 23 bases between. CDR3 residues: CASSWLQVLQGPQETQYF. CDR3 coding DNA: TGTGCCAGCAGCTGGCTACAGGTCCTACAAGGGCCGCAAGAGACCCAGTACTTC.

V and J are TRBV16 and TRBJ1-2, with unresolved D. Looked up from germline, CDR1 is KGHSY and CDR2 is FQNENV. The CDR3 runs 14 residues. Trimming left V 0 bases short and J 4 bases short, with 9 bases between. CDR3 in amino acids: CASSQSSKSYGYTF. The CDR3 DNA is TGTGCCAGCAGCCAATCATCCAAGAGCTATGGCTACACCTTC.

The chain employs TRBV4-1 and TRBJ2-2, with a tentative D call TRBD2 (6 bases). Looked up from germline, CDR1 is MGHRA and CDR2 is YSYEKL. V lost 1 base and J lost 5, with 14 bases in between. This CDR3 spans 16 amino acids. The CDR3 region has the DNA TGCGCCAGCAGCCAAGGGTGGAGGGTTGGTACCGGGGAGCTGTTTTTT. Its protein is CASSQGWRVGTGELFF.

This sequence joins TRBV25-1 and TRBJ2-7; TRBD1 agrees at 8 bases. J lost 1 base, V lost 6 bases, and 2 bases had no gene match. The length of the CDR3 is 13 residues. CDR1 and CDR2 (germline): MGHDK, SYGVNS. The CDR3 sequence is CASRDRVSYEQYF. CDR3 nucleotides: TGTGCCAGCAGGGACAGGGTATCCTACGAGCAGTACTTC.

V usage is TRBV18 and J usage is TRBJ2-1; D gene unclear. V lost 5 bases and J lost 5, with 16 bases in between. The CDR3 sequence is 15 residues long. Per germline, CDR1 KGHSH and CDR2 LQKENI. The CDR3: CASSADPGNNNEQFF. The CDR3, as DNA: TGTGCCAGCTCAGCCGACCCTGGGAATAACAATGAGCAGTTCTTC.

This clone was counted a single time. V and J are TRBV27 and TRBJ2-7, with 11 bases fitting TRBD2. Trimming removed 0 bases from V and 2 bases from J; junction bases left unmatched: 12. There are 19 residues in the CDR3. The germline gives CDR1 MNHEY, CDR2 SMNVEV (reference sequence). The CDR3 DNA sequence: TGTGCCAGCAGTTTATCGCGGACAGGGAAACTAGCGGGGGCCTACGAGCAGTACTTC. It encodes CASSLSRTGKLAGAYEQYF.

The chain's CDR3 is CASSLRGGPYEQYF. The CDR3, as DNA: TGCGCCAGCAGCTTGAGAGGGGGCCCCTACGAGCAGTACTTC. The rearrangement uses TRBV5-1 and TRBJ2-7, with 7 bases that match TRBD1. Germline V gene data show CDR1 as SGHRS and CDR2 as YFSETQ. V was pared by 1 base and J by 2 bases, with 3 bases of the junction left unmatched. CDR3 size: 14 residues.

V is TRBV6-6 and J is TRBJ2-5; no clear D gene. V lost 0 bases to trimming and J lost 5 bases, with 16 bases between them. Germline V gene data show CDR1 as MNHNY and CDR2 as SVGAGI (reference sequence). The CDR3 sequence is 16 residues long. The CDR3 DNA follows: TGTGCCAGCAGTTACTCTCAATCTGCGGAGCGCGAGACCCAGTACTTC. Encoded protein: CASSYSQSAERETQYF.